This record covers a single T cell receptor beta chain. Its target is not known. The data were taken from a study of spatial heterogeneity in lung cancer. Study details: Sequenced were any available follow-up PBMC samples, which had been obtained a median of about two years after resection. The study, taken as a whole, reports: In blood, ubiquitous expanded tumor TCRs appeared more at resection than follow-up.

V was cut by 7 bases and J by 7 bases, with 6 bases left in between. Germline V lookup: CDR1 SGDLS, CDR2 YYNGEE. This CDR3 is built from 11 residues. Unique molecular identifiers, one per molecule, were present on every TCR cDNA molecule. TCRdb recomputed calls from the 5' RACE reads with MiXCR, one row per CDR3 protein. The sample consists of about 120,000 distinct CDR3 sequences, 10% to 15% of them appearing once. Time point denoted: blood at routine non-recurrence follow-up after resection. The study sequenced unsorted whole RNA from tumor, nontumor lung or frozen PBMC. The J gene is TRBJ1-6, the V gene TRBV9, with D tentatively TRBD1 (5 bases). The source of this sequence is a male donor with early-stage non-small cell lung cancer. The starting material was PBMCs, obtained at follow-up. CDR3 in DNA: TGTGCCAGCGGGGGGAATTCACCCCTCCACTTT. Amino acids: CASGGNSPLHF. Using reference TRBV9 and TRBJ1-6 for the parts outside the CDR3, the full variable domain is DSGVTQTPKHLITATGQRVTLRCSPRSGDLSVYWYQQSLDQGLQFLIQYYNGEERAKGNILERFSAQQFPDLHSELNLSSLELGDSALYFCASGGNSPLHFGNGTRLTVT.